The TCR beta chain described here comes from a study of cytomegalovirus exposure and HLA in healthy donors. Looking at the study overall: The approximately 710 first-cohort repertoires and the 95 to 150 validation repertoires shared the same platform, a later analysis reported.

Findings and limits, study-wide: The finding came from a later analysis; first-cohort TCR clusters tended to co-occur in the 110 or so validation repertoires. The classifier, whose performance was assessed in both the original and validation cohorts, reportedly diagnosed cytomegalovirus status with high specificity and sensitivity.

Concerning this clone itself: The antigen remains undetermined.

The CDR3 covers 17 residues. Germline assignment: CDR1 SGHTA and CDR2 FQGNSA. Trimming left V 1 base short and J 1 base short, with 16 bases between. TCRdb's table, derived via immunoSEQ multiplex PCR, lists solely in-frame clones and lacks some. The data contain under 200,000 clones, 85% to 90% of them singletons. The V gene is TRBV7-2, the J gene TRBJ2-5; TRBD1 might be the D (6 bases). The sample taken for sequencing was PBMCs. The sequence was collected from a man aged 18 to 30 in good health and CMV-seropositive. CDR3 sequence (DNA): TGTGCCAGCAGCTTAGGGGACACCCTATATCCCCAAGAGACCCAGTACTTC. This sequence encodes CASSLGDTLYPQETQYF. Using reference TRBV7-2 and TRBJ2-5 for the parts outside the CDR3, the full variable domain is GAGVSQSPSNKVTEKGKDVELRCDPISGHTALYWYRQSLGQGLEFLIYFQGNSAPDKSGLPSDRFSAERTGGSVSTLTIQRTQQEDSAVYLCASSLGDTLYPQETQYFGPGTRLLVL.